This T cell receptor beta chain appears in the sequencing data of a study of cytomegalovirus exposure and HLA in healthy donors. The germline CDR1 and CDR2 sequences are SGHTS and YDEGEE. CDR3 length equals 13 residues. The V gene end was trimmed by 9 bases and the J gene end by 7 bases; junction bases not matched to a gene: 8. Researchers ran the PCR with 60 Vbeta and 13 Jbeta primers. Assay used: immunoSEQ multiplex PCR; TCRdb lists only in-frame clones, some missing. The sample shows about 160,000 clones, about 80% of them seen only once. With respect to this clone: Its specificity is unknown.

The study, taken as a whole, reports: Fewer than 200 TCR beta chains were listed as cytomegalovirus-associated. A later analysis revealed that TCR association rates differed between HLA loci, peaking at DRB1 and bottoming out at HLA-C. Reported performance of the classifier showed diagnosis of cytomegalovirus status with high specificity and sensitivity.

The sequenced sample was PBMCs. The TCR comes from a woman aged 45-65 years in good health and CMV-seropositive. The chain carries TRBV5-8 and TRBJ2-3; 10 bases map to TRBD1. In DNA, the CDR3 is TGTGCCACCCGGGACAGGGGAGGGAATACGCAGTATTTT. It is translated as CATRDRGGNTQYF.